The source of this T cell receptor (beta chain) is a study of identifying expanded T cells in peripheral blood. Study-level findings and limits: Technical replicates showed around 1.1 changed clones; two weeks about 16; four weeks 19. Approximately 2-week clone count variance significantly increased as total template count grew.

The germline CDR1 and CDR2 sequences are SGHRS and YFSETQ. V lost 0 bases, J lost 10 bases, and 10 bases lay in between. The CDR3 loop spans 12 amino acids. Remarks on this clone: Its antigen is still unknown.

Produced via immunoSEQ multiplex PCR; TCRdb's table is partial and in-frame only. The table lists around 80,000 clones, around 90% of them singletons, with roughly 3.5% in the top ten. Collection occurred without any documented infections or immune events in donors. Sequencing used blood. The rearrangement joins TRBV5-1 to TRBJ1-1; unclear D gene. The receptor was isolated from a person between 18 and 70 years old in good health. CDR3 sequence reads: CASSLEEGGAFF. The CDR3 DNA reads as TGCGCCAGCAGCTTGGAAGAGGGAGGAGCTTTCTTT.